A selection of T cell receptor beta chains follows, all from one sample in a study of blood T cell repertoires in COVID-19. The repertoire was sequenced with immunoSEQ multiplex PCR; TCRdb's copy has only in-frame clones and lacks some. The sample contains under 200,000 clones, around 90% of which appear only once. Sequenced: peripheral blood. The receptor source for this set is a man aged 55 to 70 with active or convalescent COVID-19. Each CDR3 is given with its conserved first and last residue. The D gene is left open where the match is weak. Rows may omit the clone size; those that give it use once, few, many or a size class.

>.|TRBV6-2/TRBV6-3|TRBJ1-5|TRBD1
CASSYSQDREKAWNQPQHF
TGTGCCAGCAGTTACTCCCAAGACAGGGAGAAGGCCTGGAATCAGCCCCAGCATTTT
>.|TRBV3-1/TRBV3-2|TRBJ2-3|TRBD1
CASSQGQGARIPFTDTQYF
TGTGCCAGCAGCCAAGGACAGGGGGCCCGAATACCGTTCACAGATACGCAGTATTTT
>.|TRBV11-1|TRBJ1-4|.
CASSLVGGRPEKLFF
TGTGCCAGCAGCTTAGTGGGGGGTCGGCCCGAAAAACTGTTTTTT
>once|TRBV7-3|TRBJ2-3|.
CASSPGLRTTDTQYF
TGTGCCAGCAGCCCCGGACTCCGCACTACAGATACGCAGTATTTT
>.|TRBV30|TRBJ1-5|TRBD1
CAWSTMGGQGYPGVHQPQHF
TGTGCCTGGAGCACCATGGGGGGACAGGGGTACCCGGGGGTCCATCAGCCCCAGCATTTT
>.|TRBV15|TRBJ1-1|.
CATSRSRDTEAFF
TGTGCCACCAGCAGGAGCAGGGACACTGAAGCTTTCTTT
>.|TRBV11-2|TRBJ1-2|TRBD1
CASIYNPGQHYGYTF
TGTGCCAGCATCTATAACCCGGGACAGCACTATGGCTACACCTTC
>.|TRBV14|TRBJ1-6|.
CASSQVGGVSPLHF
TGTGCCAGCAGCCAAGTTGGCGGAGTTTCACCCCTCCACTTT
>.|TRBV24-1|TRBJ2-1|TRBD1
CATSAPTGGNEQFF
TGTGCCACCAGTGCCCCGACAGGGGGCAATGAGCAGTTCTTC
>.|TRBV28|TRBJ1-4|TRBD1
CAITGQGREKLFF
TGTGCCATTACGGGACAGGGTCGTGAAAAACTGTTTTTT
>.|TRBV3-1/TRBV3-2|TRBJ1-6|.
CASSHQNSPLHF
TGTGCCAGCAGCCACCAGAATTCACCCCTCCACTTT
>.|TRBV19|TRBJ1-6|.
CASSINEGLGSPLHF
TGTGCCAGTAGTATAAACGAGGGATTAGGTTCACCCCTCCACTTT
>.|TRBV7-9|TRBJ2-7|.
CASSFEGSGDEQYF
TGTGCCAGCAGCTTTGAGGGGTCAGGGGACGAGCAGTACTTC
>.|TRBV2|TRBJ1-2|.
CASRKEQGANYGYTF
TGTGCCAGCAGGAAGGAACAGGGAGCTAACTATGGCTACACCTTC
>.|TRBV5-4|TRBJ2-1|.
CASSVDSNEQFF
TGTGCCAGCAGCGTTGACAGCAATGAGCAGTTCTTC
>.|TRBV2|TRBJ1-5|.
CASREGGPQHF
TGTGCCAGCAGGGAGGGAGGACCCCAGCATTTT
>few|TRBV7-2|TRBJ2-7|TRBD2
CASSFRAGGGFEQYF
TGTGCCAGCAGCTTCAGAGCGGGGGGCGGCTTCGAGCAGTACTTC
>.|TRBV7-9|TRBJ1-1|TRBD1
CASSLTGGNTEAFF
TGTGCCAGCAGCCTTACAGGGGGGAACACTGAAGCTTTCTTT
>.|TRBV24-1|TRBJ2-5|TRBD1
CATSDSPRSRQGETQYF
TGTGCCACCAGTGATTCCCCAAGAAGTCGACAGGGGGAGACCCAGTACTTC
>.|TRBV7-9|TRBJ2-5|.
CASSLGASEGRETQYF
TGTGCCAGCAGCTTAGGGGCTAGCGAGGGCAGGGAGACCCAGTACTTC
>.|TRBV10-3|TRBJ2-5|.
CAIIQGGSETQYF
TGTGCCATCATACAGGGGGGGTCGGAGACCCAGTACTTC
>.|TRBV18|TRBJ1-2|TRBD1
CASSPGQGDNYGYTF
TGTGCCAGCTCACCAGGGCAGGGGGATAACTATGGCTACACCTTC
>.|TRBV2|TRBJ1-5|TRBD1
CASNLDRANQPQHF
TGTGCCAGCAACCTGGACAGGGCGAATCAGCCCCAGCATTTT
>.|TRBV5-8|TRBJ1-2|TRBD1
CASSEGRQGHYGYTF
TGTGCCAGCAGCGAAGGACGACAGGGGCACTATGGCTACACCTTC
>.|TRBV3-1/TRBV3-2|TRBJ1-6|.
CASSHTPQGVGSPLHF
TGTGCCAGCAGCCATACCCCACAGGGAGTAGGATCACCCCTCCACTTT
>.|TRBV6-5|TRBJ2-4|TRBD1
CASSWTGTGKNIQYF
TGTGCCAGCAGTTGGACAGGGACGGGCAAAAACATTCAGTACTTC